This TCR beta chain was identified in a study of T cells after yellow fever vaccination. Study context: The authors prepared low-cell-number fractions using SMART-Seq v4 Ultra Low Input. Overall study results and limits: Most clones from primary vaccination were detected again post-booster (just over 95% CD4, more than 85% CD8).

Synthesis of TCR cDNA relied on 5'RACE template switching, which attached a universal primer site and UMIs. MiXCR was run by TCRdb on the 5' RACE reads, yielding one entry per CDR3 protein. Of some 300,000 distinct CDR3 sequences in the sample, 8.7% were seen once. The table lists this clonotype with a few counts. Its antigen is undetermined. The CDR3 extends over 16 amino acids. Trimming left V 1 base short and J 4 bases short, with 17 bases between. Per the germline V gene, CDR1 is SGHKS and CDR2 is YYEKEE (reference sequence). This receptor was obtained from a man between 18 and 29 years old who received the YFV17D yellow fever vaccine. V is TRBV5-5 and J is TRBJ1-1; no clear D gene. The input for sequencing was CD4+ T cells sorted from PBMCs, taken 5 days after the yellow fever booster vaccination. Here the CDR3 DNA reads TGTGCCAGCAGCTTGCGTTCAGTGGCGGCGGCCACTGAAGCTTTCTTT. Amino acid sequence: CASSLRSVAAATEAFF.